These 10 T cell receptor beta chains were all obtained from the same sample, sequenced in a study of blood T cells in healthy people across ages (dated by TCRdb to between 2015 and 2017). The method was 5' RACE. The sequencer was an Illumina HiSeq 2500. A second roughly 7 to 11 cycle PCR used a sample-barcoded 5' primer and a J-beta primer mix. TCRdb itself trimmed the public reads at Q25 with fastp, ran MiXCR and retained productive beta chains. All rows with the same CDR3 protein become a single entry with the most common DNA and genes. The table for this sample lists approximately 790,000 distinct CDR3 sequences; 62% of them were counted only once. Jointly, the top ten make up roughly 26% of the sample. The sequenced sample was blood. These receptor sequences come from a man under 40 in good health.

The DNA of the CDR3 is TGTGCCAGCAGTTGGGAGACCTCACCCCTCCACTTT. This translates into CASSWETSPLHF. The rearrangement links TRBV28 to TRBJ1-6, with D hard to call. V was pared by 4 bases and J by 10 bases, with 8 bases between. The CDR3 has 12 residues. Germline lookup yields CDR1 MDHEN and CDR2 SYDVKM.

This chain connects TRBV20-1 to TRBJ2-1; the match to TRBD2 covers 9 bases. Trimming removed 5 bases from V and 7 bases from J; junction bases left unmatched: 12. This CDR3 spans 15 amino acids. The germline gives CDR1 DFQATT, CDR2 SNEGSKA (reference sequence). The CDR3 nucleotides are TGCAGTGCTCAAGGGGCTAGCGGGGAGTTGAATGAGCAGTTCTTC. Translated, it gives CSAQGASGELNEQFF.

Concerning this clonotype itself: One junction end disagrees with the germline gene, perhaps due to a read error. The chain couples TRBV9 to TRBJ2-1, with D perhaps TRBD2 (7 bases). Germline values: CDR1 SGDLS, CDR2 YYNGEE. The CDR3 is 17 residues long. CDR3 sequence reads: CASSAGSGGGSNNEQFF. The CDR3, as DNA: TGTGCCAGCAGCGCAGGGAGCGGCGGGGGCTCCAACAATGAGCAGTTCTTC.

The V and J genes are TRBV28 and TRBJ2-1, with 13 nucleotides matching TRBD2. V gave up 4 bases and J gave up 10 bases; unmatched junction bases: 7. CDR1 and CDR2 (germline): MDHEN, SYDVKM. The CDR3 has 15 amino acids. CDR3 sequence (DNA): TGTGCCAGCAGTTCCGGACTAGCGGGGGTGTACGAGCAGTTCTTC. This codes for CASSSGLAGVYEQFF.

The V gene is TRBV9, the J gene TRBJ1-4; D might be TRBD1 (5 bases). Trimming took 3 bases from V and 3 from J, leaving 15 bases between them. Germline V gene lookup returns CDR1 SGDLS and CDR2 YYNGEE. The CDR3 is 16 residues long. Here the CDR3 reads CASSGGGVSANEKLFF. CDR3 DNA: TGTGCCAGCAGCGGAGGAGGGGTATCGGCTAATGAAAAACTGTTTTTT.

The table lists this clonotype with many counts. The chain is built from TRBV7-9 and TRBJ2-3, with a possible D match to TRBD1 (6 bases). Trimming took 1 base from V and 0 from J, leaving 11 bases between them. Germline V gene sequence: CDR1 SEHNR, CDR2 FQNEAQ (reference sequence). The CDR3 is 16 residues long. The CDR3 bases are TGTGCCAGCAGCTTAGGGGGGCCCCTAAGCACAGATACGCAGTATTTT. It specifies CASSLGGPLSTDTQYF.

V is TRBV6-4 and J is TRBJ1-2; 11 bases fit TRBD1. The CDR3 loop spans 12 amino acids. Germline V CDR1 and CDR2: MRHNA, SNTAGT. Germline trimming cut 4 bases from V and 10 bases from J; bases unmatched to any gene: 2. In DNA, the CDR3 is TGTGCCAGCAGTGCGGGACAGGGGGACTACACCTTC. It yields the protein CASSAGQGDYTF.

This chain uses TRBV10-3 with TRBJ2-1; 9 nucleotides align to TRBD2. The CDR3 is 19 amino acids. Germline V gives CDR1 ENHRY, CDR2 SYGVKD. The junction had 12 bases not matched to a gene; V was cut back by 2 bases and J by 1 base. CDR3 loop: CAISERFWRGGQSYNEQFF. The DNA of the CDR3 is TGTGCCATCAGTGAGCGTTTTTGGCGGGGGGGCCAATCCTACAATGAGCAGTTCTTC.

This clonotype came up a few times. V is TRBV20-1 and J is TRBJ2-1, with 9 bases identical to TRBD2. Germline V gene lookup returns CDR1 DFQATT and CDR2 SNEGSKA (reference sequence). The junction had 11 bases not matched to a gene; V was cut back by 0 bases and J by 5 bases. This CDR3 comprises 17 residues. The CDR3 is CSARDGVTSGLDNEQFF. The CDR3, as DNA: TGCAGTGCTAGAGATGGGGTGACTAGCGGTTTAGACAATGAGCAGTTCTTC.

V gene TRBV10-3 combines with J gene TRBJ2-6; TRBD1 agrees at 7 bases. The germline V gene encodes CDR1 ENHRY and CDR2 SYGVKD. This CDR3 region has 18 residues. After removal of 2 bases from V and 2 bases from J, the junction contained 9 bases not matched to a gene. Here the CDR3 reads CAISETGVLDAGANVLTF. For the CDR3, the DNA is TGTGCCATCAGTGAGACAGGGGTCCTTGATGCTGGGGCCAACGTCCTGACTTTC.